The 20 T cell receptor beta chains below all came from one sample that was sequenced in a study of T cells after posttransplantation cyclophosphamide. The naive gate required viable CD3+CD4+ or CD3+CD8+ cells with CCR7+CD45RA+CD45RO-CD95-CD27+CD28+ phenotype. The repertoire was sequenced with immunoSEQ multiplex PCR; TCRdb's copy has only in-frame clones and lacks some. The profile covers about 16,000 clones, with roughly 94% appearing a single time and about 0.3% taken by the ten largest. Source material: naive CD4+ T cells sorted from blood. These receptors all come from a woman between 50 and 59 years old in good health and a related stem cell transplant donor.

To note about this clone: The sample contains more than one DNA sequence encoding this CDR3. This chain uses TRBV5-1 with TRBJ1-4; a possible D gene is TRBD1 (5 bases). Germline CDR1 and CDR2: SGHRS and YFSETQ. The V end lost 0 bases, the J end lost 0 bases, and 12 bases lay between the germline ends. This CDR3 contains 17 residues. The CDR3 DNA is TGCGCCAGCAGCTTGGGCGGCGGGACGCCAACTAATGAAAAACTGTTTTTT. Its translation: CASSLGGGTPTNEKLFF. The full variable domain, completed using reference TRBV5-1 and TRBJ1-4, is KAGVTQTPRYLIKTRGQQVTLSCSPISGHRSVSWYQQTPGQGLQFLFEYFSETQRNKGNFPGRFSGRQFSNSRSEMNVSTLELGDSALYLCASSLGGGTPTNEKLFFGSGTQLSVL.

This clone was detected once. Other DNA sequences in the sample encode the same CDR3. The rearrangement joins TRBV7-2 to TRBJ2-7; D is undetermined. There are 14 residues in the CDR3. Trimming cost V 1 base and J 2 bases, with 9 bases left between them. Germline V gene data show CDR1 as SGHTA and CDR2 as FQGNSA. As DNA, the CDR3 is TGTGCCAGCAGCTTAGTCCCCGAGGCCTACGAGCAGTACTTC. Amino acid sequence: CASSLVPEAYEQYF.

This sequence joins TRBV20-1 and TRBJ1-1; 7 nucleotides align to TRBD1. V shed 5 bases, J shed 11 bases, and the junction held 5 bases outside the gene matches. Germline V gene sequence: CDR1 DFQATT, CDR2 SNEGSKA (reference sequence). The CDR3 is 10 residues long. This CDR3 reads CSAPRGMAFF. For the CDR3, the DNA is TGCAGTGCTCCCAGGGGGATGGCTTTCTTT.

The chain has TRBV11-2 and TRBJ2-2, with D hard to call. Trimming cost V 1 base and J 2 bases, with 11 bases left between them. Germline V gives CDR1 SGHAT, CDR2 FQNNGV. The CDR3 runs 16 residues. As DNA, the CDR3 is TGTGCCAGCAGCTTAGGATTAGCAGCCAACACCGGGGAGCTGTTTTTT. It yields the protein CASSLGLAANTGELFF.

The sample holds one count of this clone. The chain joins TRBV2 to TRBJ1-1, with 9 bases that match TRBD1. The CDR3 spans 15 residues. V was clipped by 4 bases and J by 3 bases; unmatched bases: 6. The germline V gene has CDR1 SNHLY and CDR2 FYNNEI. CDR3 sequence (DNA): TGTGCCAGCAGTGGATACAGGGGGCTGGACACTGAAGCTTTCTTT. Translating it yields CASSGYRGLDTEAFF.

The chain is built from TRBV10-3 and TRBJ2-7; D might be TRBD2 (7 bases). V lost 10 bases and J lost 5, with 18 bases in between. Germline V lookup: CDR1 ENHRY, CDR2 SYGVKD. This CDR3 spans 13 amino acids. The CDR3 here is CATTHGGRDEQYF. The CDR3 DNA sequence: TGTGCCACCACACACGGGGGGCGGGACGAGCAGTACTTC.

The chain links TRBV5-1 to TRBJ2-6; D is ambiguous. Trimming stripped 2 bases from V and 0 bases from J, with 3 bases between. Germline CDR1 reads SGHRS; CDR2 reads YFSETQ. This CDR3 is built from 14 residues. CDR3 loop: CASSFGSGANVLTF. The CDR3 DNA reads TGCGCCAGCAGCTTCGGCTCTGGGGCCAACGTCCTGACTTTC.

This clone came up once. The gene calls are TRBV28 and TRBJ1-3; the match to TRBD1 covers 7 bases. Trimming took 6 bases from V and 2 from J; bases not matched to a gene: 4. The V gene's germline CDR1 is MDHEN and CDR2 SYDVKM. This CDR3 spans 14 amino acids. The CDR3 nucleotides are TGTGCCAGCAGGCACAGGGGTGCTGGAAACACCATATATTTT. It translates to CASRHRGAGNTIYF. Combining the CDR3 with reference TRBV28 and TRBJ1-3 gives the whole variable domain DVKVTQSSRYLVKRTGEKVFLECVQDMDHENMFWYRQDPGLGLRLIYFSYDVKMKEKGDIPEGYSVSREKKERFSLILESASTNQTSMYLCASRHRGAGNTIYFGEGSWLTVV.

The gene calls are TRBV19 and TRBJ2-3; 9 bases map to TRBD2. The CDR3 has 18 residues. V shed 3 bases, J shed 2 bases, and the junction held 12 bases outside the gene matches. Looked up from germline, CDR1 is LNHDA and CDR2 is SQIVND (reference sequence). The CDR3: CASSISIRREGLTDTQYF. The CDR3 nucleotides are TGTGCCAGTAGTATTAGCATCAGGCGGGAGGGCCTCACAGATACGCAGTATTTT.

The genes are TRBV5-1 and TRBJ2-1, with 8 positions matching TRBD2. V shed 1 base and J 9 bases; nucleotides not matched to a gene: 9. The CDR3 is 15 amino acids. The germline gives CDR1 SGHRS, CDR2 YFSETQ. As DNA, the CDR3 is TGCGCCAGCAGCTTGACTGTCGGGACTAGGGTTGAGCAGTTCTTC. Encoded protein: CASSLTVGTRVEQFF.

For this clone: At one of its ends the junction is not consistent with the germline gene, which may arise from a read error. The chain links TRBV6-1 to TRBJ1-2; D gene uncertain. The CDR3 has 14 amino acids. The germline V gene has CDR1 MNHNS and CDR2 SASEGT. CDR3 DNA sequence: TGTGCCATCAGTGGTGAGGTTACGAACTATGGCTACACCTTC. Translating gives CAISGEVTNYGYTF.

The chain employs TRBV28 and TRBJ1-2, with D unclear. Trimming removed 5 bases at V and 7 bases at J, with 26 bases between. Per germline, CDR1 MDHEN and CDR2 SYDVKM. This CDR3 spans 17 amino acids. In DNA, the CDR3 is TGTGCCAGCAGTCTTCAAACCGGGGAAGGGTGGCAAGGTGGCTACACCTTC. This gives the protein CASSLQTGEGWQGGYTF.

The rearrangement joins TRBV5-1 to TRBJ2-3; 9 bases are a match to TRBD2. CDR3 length: 16 amino acids. With 3 bases clipped from V and 2 bases from J, the junction kept 7 bases outside the gene matches. The V gene's germline CDR1 is SGHRS and CDR2 YFSETQ. CDR3 sequence: CASSSGIAGVTDTQYF. In nucleotides, the CDR3 is TGCGCCAGCAGCTCTGGAATAGCGGGAGTCACAGATACGCAGTATTTT.

V gene TRBV5-1 combines with J gene TRBJ1-2; D not certain. Germline CDR1 reads SGHRS; CDR2 reads YFSETQ. CDR3 length: 13 amino acids. Trimming cost V 0 bases and J 7 bases, with 10 bases left between them. Here the CDR3 DNA reads TGCGCCAGCAGCTTGGGCGCTGAGGGTGGCTACACCTTC. This sequence encodes CASSLGAEGGYTF.

The chain carries TRBV7-2 and TRBJ2-1; 9 nucleotides agree with TRBD1. V was clipped by 3 bases and J by 7 bases; unmatched bases: 10. Germline V gene data show CDR1 as SGHTA and CDR2 as FQGNSA. This CDR3 spans 16 amino acids. DNA of the CDR3: TGTGCCAGCAGCTTCCAATACGGGACAGGGAGAAATGAGCAGTTCTTC. It translates to CASSFQYGTGRNEQFF.

V gene TRBV5-1 combines with J gene TRBJ2-2, with 14 positions matching TRBD2. This CDR3 has 18 amino acids. Germline CDR1 SGHRS, CDR2 YFSETQ. Losses at the gene ends were 0 bases for V and 7 bases for J; bases not matched to a gene: 8. The CDR3 DNA is TGCGCCAGCAGCTTGGCCGGGACTAGCGGGAGATATATCGGGGAGCTGTTTTTT. Its translation is CASSLAGTSGRYIGELFF. Full variable domain (rest looked up from reference TRBV5-1 and TRBJ2-2): KAGVTQTPRYLIKTRGQQVTLSCSPISGHRSVSWYQQTPGQGLQFLFEYFSETQRNKGNFPGRFSGRQFSNSRSEMNVSTLELGDSALYLCASSLAGTSGRYIGELFFGEGSRLTVL.

V gene TRBV6-5 combines with J gene TRBJ2-5; possible D gene TRBD2, 5 bases. The CDR3 length is 14 residues. Looked up from germline, CDR1 is MNHEY and CDR2 is SVGAGI. The ends were cut back, 2 bases at V and 1 base at J, with 8 bases in the middle. The DNA for the CDR3 is TGTGCCAGCAGTTACATCGGGGTCCAAGAGACCCAGTACTTC. It translates to CASSYIGVQETQYF.

This chain links TRBV7-2 with TRBJ2-7; D perhaps matches TRBD1 (5 bases). This CDR3 spans 12 amino acids. The V gene's germline CDR1 is SGHTA and CDR2 FQGNSA. V was pared by 3 bases and J by 5 bases, with 8 bases between. CDR3 region: CASSFAGHEQYF. CDR3 nucleotide sequence: TGTGCCAGCAGCTTTGCAGGGCACGAGCAGTACTTC.

This rearrangement joins TRBV2 to TRBJ1-2, with a weak D call TRBD1 (6 bases). This CDR3 contains 12 residues. V lost 9 bases, J lost 5 bases, and 13 bases lay in between. The germline CDR1 and CDR2 sequences are SNHLY and FYNNEI. In nucleotides, the CDR3 is TGTGCCAGAGAGGGGGTTGGGTATGGCTACACCTTC. It specifies CAREGVGYGYTF.

The chain recombines TRBV11-2 with TRBJ1-1; TRBD1 is a possible D gene (6 bases). The V gene lost 6 bases and the J gene lost 0 bases, with 17 bases spanning the gap. The CDR3 totals 16 residues. Germline V gene sequence: CDR1 SGHAT, CDR2 FQNNGV. The CDR3 loop is CASSSPADSMNTEAFF. The CDR3 nucleotides read TGTGCCAGCAGTTCCCCGGCGGACAGTATGAACACTGAAGCTTTCTTT.